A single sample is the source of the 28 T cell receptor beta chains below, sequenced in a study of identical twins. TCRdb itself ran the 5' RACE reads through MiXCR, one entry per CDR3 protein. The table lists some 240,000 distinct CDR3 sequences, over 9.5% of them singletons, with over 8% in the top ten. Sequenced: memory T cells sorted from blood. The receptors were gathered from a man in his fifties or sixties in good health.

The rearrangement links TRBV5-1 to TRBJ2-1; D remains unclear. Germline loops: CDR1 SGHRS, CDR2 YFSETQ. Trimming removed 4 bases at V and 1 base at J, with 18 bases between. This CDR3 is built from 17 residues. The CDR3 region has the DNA TGCGCCAGCAGCCAATCCGGCAGTAATAGATCCTACAATGAGCAGTTCTTC. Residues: CASSQSGSNRSYNEQFF.

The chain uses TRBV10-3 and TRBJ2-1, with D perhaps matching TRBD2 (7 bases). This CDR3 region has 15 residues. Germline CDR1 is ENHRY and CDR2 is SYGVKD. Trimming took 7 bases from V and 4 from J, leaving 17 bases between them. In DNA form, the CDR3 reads TGTGCCATCAAAACGGGGGGCGGACCATACAATGAGCAGTTCTTC. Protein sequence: CAIKTGGGPYNEQFF.

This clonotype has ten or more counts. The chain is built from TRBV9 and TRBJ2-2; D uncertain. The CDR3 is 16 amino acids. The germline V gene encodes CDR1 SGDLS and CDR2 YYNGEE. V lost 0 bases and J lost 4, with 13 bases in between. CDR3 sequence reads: CASSVDGSGSTGELFF. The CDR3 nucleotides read TGTGCCAGCAGCGTAGACGGCAGTGGATCCACCGGGGAGCTGTTTTTT.

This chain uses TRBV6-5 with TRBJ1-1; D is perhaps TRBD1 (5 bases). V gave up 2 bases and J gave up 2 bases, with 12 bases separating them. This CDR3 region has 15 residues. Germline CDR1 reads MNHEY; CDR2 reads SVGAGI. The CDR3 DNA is TGTGCCAGCAGTTACCCGCAGGGTGCCAACACTGAAGCTTTCTTT. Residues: CASSYPQGANTEAFF.

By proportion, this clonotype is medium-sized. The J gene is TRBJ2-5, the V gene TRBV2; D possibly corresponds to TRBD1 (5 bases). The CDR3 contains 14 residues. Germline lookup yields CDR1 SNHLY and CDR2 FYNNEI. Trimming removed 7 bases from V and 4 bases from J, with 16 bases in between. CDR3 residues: CASKQGGWGETQYF. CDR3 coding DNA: TGTGCCAGCAAGCAGGGCGGATGGGGAGAGACCCAGTACTTC.

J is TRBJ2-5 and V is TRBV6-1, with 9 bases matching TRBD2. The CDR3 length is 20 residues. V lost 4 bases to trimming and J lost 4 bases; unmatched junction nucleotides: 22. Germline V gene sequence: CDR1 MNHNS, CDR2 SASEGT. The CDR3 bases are TGTGCCAGCAGTGCCAACCTTGACAGTAAAGCGGGAGGACCCGGAGAGACCCAGTACTTC. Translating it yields CASSANLDSKAGGPGETQYF.

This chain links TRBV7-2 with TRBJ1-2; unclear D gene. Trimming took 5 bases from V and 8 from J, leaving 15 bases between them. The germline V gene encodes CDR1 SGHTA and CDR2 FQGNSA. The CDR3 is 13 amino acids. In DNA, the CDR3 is TGTGCCAGCAGCCCACGGGCCAGAGAGGGCTACACCTTC. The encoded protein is CASSPRAREGYTF. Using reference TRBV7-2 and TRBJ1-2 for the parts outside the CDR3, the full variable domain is GAGVSQSPSNKVTEKGKDVELRCDPISGHTALYWYRQSLGQGLEFLIYFQGNSAPDKSGLPSDRFSAERTGGSVSTLTIQRTQQEDSAVYLCASSPRAREGYTFGSGTRLTVV.

In DNA form, the CDR3 reads TGTGCCAGCAGCCAAGTTAATTCACCCCTCCACTTT. It specifies CASSQVNSPLHF. This chain uses TRBV14 with TRBJ1-6, with D hard to call. V shed 1 base and J shed 6 bases, with 1 base lying between them. Germline CDR1 and CDR2: SGHDN and FVKESK. The CDR3 extends over 12 amino acids. Combining the CDR3 with reference TRBV14 and TRBJ1-6 gives the whole variable domain EAGVTQFPSHSVIEKGQTVTLRCDPISGHDNLYWYRRVMGKEIKFLLHFVKESKQDESGMPNNRFLAERTGGTYSTLKVQPAELEDSGVYFCASSQVNSPLHFGNGTRLTVT.

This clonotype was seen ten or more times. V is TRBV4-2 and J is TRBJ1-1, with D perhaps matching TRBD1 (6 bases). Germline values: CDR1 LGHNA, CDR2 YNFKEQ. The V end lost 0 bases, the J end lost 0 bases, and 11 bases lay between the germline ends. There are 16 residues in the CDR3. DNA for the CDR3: TGTGCCAGCAGCCAAGACGCAGGGGTACTGAACACTGAAGCTTTCTTT. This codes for CASSQDAGVLNTEAFF.

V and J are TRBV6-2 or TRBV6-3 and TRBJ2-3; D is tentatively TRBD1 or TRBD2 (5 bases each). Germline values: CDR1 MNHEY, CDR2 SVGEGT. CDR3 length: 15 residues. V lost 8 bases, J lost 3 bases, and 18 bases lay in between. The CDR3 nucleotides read TGTGCCAGCTTTCGGGGCCTTCAAGGGACAGATACGCAGTATTTT. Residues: CASFRGLQGTDTQYF.

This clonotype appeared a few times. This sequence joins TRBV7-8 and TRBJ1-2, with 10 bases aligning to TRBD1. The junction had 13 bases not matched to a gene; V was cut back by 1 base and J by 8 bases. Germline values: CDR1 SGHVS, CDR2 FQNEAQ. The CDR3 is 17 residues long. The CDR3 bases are TGTGCCAGCAGCTTAGACCTTACGGGACAGGGGATTCAGGGCTACACCTTC. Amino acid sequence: CASSLDLTGQGIQGYTF.

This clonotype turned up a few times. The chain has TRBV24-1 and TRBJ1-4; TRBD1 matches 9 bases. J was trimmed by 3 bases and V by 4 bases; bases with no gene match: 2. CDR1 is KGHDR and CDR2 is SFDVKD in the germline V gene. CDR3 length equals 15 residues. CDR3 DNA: TGTGCCACCAGTGAAGGGACAGGGCCTAATGAAAAACTGTTTTTT. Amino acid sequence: CATSEGTGPNEKLFF.

This CDR3 reads CASSYNTGQGRDTQYF. The CDR3 nucleotides read TGTGCCAGCAGCTACAACACGGGACAGGGAAGAGATACGCAGTATTTT. The chain combines TRBV9 with TRBJ2-3; 9 positions match TRBD1. The CDR3 covers 16 residues. V trimming: 4 bases; J trimming: 5 bases; junction bases outside the gene matches: 11. Germline V gene data show CDR1 as SGDLS and CDR2 as YYNGEE. Using reference TRBV9 and TRBJ2-3 for the parts outside the CDR3, the full variable domain is DSGVTQTPKHLITATGQRVTLRCSPRSGDLSVYWYQQSLDQGLQFLIQYYNGEERAKGNILERFSAQQFPDLHSELNLSSLELGDSALYFCASSYNTGQGRDTQYFGPGTRLTVL.

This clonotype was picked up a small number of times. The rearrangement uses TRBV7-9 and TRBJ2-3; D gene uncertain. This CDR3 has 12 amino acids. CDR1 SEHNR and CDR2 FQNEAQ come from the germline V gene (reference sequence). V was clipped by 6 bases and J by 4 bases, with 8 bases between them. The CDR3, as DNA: TGTGCCAGCAGTGGCTGGGCAGATACGCAGTATTTT. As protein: CASSGWADTQYF.

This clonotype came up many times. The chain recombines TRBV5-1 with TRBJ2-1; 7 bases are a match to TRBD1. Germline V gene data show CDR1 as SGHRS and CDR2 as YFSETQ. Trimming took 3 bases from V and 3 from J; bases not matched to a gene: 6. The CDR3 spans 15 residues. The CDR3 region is CASSSGQQLYNEQFF. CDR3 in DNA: TGCGCCAGCAGCTCGGGACAGCAACTCTACAATGAGCAGTTCTTC.

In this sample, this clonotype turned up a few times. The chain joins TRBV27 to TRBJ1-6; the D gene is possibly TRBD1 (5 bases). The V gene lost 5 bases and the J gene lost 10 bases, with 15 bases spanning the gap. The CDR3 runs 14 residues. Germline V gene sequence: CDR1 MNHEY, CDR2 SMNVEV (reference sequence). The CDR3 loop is CASSPRGWDSPLHF. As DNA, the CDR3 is TGTGCCAGCAGTCCGCGGGGCTGGGACTCACCCCTCCACTTT.

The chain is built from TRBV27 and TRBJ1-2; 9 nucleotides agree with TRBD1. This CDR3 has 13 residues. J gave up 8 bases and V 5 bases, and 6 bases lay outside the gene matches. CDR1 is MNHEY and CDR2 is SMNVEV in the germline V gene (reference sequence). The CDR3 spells CASSATGGAGYTF. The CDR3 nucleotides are TGTGCCAGCAGTGCCACAGGGGGCGCCGGCTACACCTTC.

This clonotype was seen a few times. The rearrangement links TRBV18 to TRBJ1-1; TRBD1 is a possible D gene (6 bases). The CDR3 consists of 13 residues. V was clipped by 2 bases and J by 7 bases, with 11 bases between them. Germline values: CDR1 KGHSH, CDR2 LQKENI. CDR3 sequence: CASSPGGEFEAFF. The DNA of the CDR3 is TGTGCCAGCTCACCAGGGGGCGAATTTGAAGCTTTCTTT.

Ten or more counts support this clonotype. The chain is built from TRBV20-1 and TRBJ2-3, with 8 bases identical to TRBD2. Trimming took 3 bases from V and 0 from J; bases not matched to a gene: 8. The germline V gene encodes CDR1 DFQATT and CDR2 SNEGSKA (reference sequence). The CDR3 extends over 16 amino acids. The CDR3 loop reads CSASVRLATSTDTQYF. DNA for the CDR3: TGCAGTGCTAGCGTTCGACTAGCGACAAGCACAGATACGCAGTATTTT.

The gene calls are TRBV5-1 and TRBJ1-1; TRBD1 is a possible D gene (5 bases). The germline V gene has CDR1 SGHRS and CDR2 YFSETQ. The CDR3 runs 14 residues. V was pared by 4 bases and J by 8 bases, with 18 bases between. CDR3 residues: CASSPIGARSEAFF. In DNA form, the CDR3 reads TGCGCCAGCAGCCCGATAGGGGCCCGCAGCGAAGCTTTCTTT.

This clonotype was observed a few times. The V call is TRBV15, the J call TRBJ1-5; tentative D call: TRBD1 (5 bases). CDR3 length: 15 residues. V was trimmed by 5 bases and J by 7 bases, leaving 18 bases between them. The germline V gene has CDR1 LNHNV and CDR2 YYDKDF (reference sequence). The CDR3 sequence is CATSEGRRAGQPQHF. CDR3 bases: TGTGCCACCAGCGAGGGACGGAGAGCAGGGCAGCCCCAGCATTTT.

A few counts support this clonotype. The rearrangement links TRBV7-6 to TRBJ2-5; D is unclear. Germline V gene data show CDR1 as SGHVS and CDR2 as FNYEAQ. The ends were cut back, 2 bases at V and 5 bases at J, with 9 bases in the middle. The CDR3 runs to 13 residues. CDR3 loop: CASSLPGVETQYF. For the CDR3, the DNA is TGTGCCAGCAGCTTACCGGGTGTGGAGACCCAGTACTTC.

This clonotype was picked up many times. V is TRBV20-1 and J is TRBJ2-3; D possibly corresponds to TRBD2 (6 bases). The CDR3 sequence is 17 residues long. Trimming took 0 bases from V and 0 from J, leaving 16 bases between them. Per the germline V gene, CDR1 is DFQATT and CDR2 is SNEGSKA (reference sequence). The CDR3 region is CSARDLVTRGSTDTQYF. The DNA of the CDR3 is TGCAGTGCTAGAGATCTCGTGACTAGAGGTAGCACAGATACGCAGTATTTT.

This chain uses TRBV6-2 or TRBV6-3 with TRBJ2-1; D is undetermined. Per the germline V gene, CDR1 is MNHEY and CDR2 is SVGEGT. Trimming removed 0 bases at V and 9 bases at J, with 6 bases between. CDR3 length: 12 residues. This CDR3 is CASSYSKVEQFF. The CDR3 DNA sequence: TGTGCCAGCAGTTACTCGAAGGTTGAGCAGTTCTTC.

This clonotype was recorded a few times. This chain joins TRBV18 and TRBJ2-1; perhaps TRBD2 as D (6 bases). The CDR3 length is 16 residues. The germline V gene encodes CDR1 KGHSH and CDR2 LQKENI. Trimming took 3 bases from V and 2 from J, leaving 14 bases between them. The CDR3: CASSPTEDYTYNEQFF. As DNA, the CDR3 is TGTGCCAGCTCACCGACTGAGGACTATACCTACAATGAGCAGTTCTTC.

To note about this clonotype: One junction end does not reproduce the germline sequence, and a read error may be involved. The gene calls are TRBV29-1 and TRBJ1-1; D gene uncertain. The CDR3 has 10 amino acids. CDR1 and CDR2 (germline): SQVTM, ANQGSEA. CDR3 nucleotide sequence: TGCAGCGTTGAATTTTCCCGGGAGGTGTTT. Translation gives CSVEFSREVF.

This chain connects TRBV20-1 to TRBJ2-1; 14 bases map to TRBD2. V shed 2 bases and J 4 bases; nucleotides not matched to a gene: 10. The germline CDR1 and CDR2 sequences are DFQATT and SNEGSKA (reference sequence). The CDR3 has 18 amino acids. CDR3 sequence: CSARSGTSGRSLYNEQFF. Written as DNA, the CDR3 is TGCAGTGCTAGATCCGGGACTAGCGGGAGATCCCTTTACAATGAGCAGTTCTTC.

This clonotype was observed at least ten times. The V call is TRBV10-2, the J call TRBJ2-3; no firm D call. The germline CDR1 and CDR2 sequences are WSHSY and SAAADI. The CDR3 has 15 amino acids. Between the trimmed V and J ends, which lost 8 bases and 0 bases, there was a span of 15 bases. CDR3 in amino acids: CASLPDFSSTDTQYF. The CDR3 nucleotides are TGCGCCAGCCTTCCGGATTTCTCTAGCACAGATACGCAGTATTTT.